Shown below are 9 T cell receptor beta chains from a single sample sequenced in a study of shared clonotypes between healthy human individuals. TCRdb's copy holds only in-frame clones and misses some; the assay was immunoSEQ multiplex PCR. The table has millions of clones, 95% seen once. The sample comprised naive CD4+ T cells sorted from blood. Stated subset: CD45RA+ positively selected. The receptors originated from a man aged 18 to 29 in good health.

CDR3 in DNA: TGTGCCTGGAGCCTCAAGCAGGGTCCTCCGAAGTACTTC. This gives the protein CAWSLKQGPPKYF. The genes are TRBV30 and TRBJ2-7; a possible D gene is TRBD1 (5 bases). Germline CDR1 reads GTSNPN; CDR2 reads SVGIG (reference sequence). The CDR3 is 13 amino acids. V gave up 3 bases and J gave up 11 bases, with 20 bases separating them.

The rearrangement links TRBV30 to TRBJ2-5, with 8 bases aligning to TRBD2. The germline V gene encodes CDR1 GTSNPN and CDR2 SVGIG (reference sequence). CDR3 length equals 18 residues. The V and J ends lost 0 bases and 0 bases, in that order; junction bases with no gene match: 12. CDR3 sequence (DNA): TGTGCCTGGAGTGTAGGCGGGAGGAGCAGGCGTGACCAAGAGACCCAGTACTTC. It yields the protein CAWSVGGRSRRDQETQYF.

The rearrangement uses TRBV2 and TRBJ1-6; unclear D gene. Germline CDR1 reads SNHLY; CDR2 reads FYNNEI. The CDR3 runs to 15 residues. The V end lost 3 bases, the J end lost 1 base, and 7 bases lay between the germline ends. The CDR3 nucleotides are TGTGCCAGCAGTGATGAAGTGTCCTATAATTCACCCCTCCACTTT. Translating gives CASSDEVSYNSPLHF.

This clone was picked up many times. CDR3 sequence reads: CSVESPRGVREQFF. The CDR3 nucleotides read TGCAGCGTTGAGTCTCCCCGGGGAGTTCGTGAGCAGTTCTTC. V gene TRBV29-1 combines with J gene TRBJ2-1; perhaps TRBD2 as D (5 bases). Trimming pared 3 bases from V and 9 bases from J, leaving 18 bases between. From germline, CDR1 is SQVTM and CDR2 ANQGSEA. The CDR3 runs to 14 residues.

The chain recombines TRBV9 with TRBJ2-3; D gene unclear. The CDR3 loop spans 15 amino acids. Looked up from germline, CDR1 is SGDLS and CDR2 is YYNGEE. The V and J ends lost 0 bases and 2 bases respectively, with 10 bases between them. The CDR3 spells CASSVGLDFTDTQYF. CDR3 sequence (DNA): TGTGCCAGCAGCGTAGGGTTAGACTTCACAGATACGCAGTATTTT.

This sequence joins TRBV10-3 and TRBJ1-6, with D maybe TRBD1 (6 bases). CDR1 and CDR2 from the germline V gene are ENHRY and SYGVKD. V shed 0 bases and J shed 10 bases, with 13 bases lying between them. This CDR3 has 15 residues. CDR3 in DNA: TGTGCCATCAGTGAGTCCAGGCAGGGGAAATCACCCCTCCACTTT. This encodes CAISESRQGKSPLHF.

The rearrangement links TRBV28 to TRBJ1-2; a weak D match, TRBD1 (5 bases). V was cut by 6 bases and J by 3 bases, with 14 bases left in between. Germline V CDR1 and CDR2: MDHEN, SYDVKM. The CDR3 has 14 residues. This chain's CDR3 is CASRSGKDDYGYTF. CDR3 nucleotides: TGTGCCAGCAGATCAGGGAAAGATGACTATGGCTACACCTTC.

This rearrangement joins TRBV9 to TRBJ2-2; 8 positions match TRBD1. Germline V gene sequence: CDR1 SGDLS, CDR2 YYNGEE. Germline trimming cut 4 bases from V and 6 bases from J; bases unmatched to any gene: 11. CDR3 length: 16 amino acids. This CDR3 is CASSLGQGSRAGELFF. The CDR3 DNA is TGTGCCAGCAGCTTAGGACAGGGTAGTAGGGCCGGGGAGCTGTTTTTT.

This chain connects TRBV7-2 to TRBJ2-6; 7 nucleotides match TRBD1. With 5 bases clipped from V and 2 bases from J, the junction kept 3 bases outside the gene matches. This CDR3 is 15 amino acids long. CDR1 and CDR2 from the germline V gene are SGHTA and FQGNSA. The CDR3 is CASSRDRAGANVLTF. The CDR3, as DNA: TGTGCCAGCAGCAGAGACAGGGCTGGGGCCAACGTCCTGACTTTC.